These T cell receptor beta chains were read from a single sample in a study of cytomegalovirus exposure and HLA in healthy donors. Measured with immunoSEQ multiplex PCR; TCRdb has only the in-frame clones, and not every one. Among fewer than 200,000 clones, roughly nine tenths were seen once, and the ten largest hold 5% to 7%. What was sequenced was PBMCs. The receptors shown here come from a woman aged 25-40 years in good health and CMV-seronegative. Each CDR3 is given with its conserved first and last residue. The D gene is left open where the match is weak. The size entry is marked missing in some rows and otherwise reads once, few, many or a size class.

D	V	J	size	DNA	CDR3
NA	TRBV11-3	TRBJ2-1	NA	TGTGCCAGCAGCTTAACGGTGGGGCGGTACAATGAGCAGTTCTTC	CASSLTVGRYNEQFF
TRBD2	TRBV6-5	TRBJ2-1	once	TGTGCCAGCAGCCGGACTAGCGGGGGATACAATGAGCAGTTCTTC	CASSRTSGGYNEQFF
TRBD2	TRBV11-2	TRBJ2-7	NA	TGTGCCAGCAGCATAAGGTCCTCCGGGACTAGTGTCCACGAGCAGTACTTC	CASSIRSSGTSVHEQYF
NA	TRBV2	TRBJ1-1	few	TGTGCCAGCGCCCTAGCCACTGAAGCTTTCTTT	CASALATEAFF
TRBD1	TRBV9	TRBJ2-7	NA	TGTGCCAGCAGCGTGGGACAGGGGGCTTCCTACGAGCAGTACTTC	CASSVGQGASYEQYF
NA	TRBV7-9	TRBJ1-5	NA	TGTGCCAGCAGCCCTAGCGGGGGGCTCAGTCAGCCCCAGCATTTT	CASSPSGGLSQPQHF
TRBD1	TRBV4-3	TRBJ1-4	NA	TGCGCCAGCAGCCAAGAGGCGATCCGGGGGACAGATAATGAAAAACTGTTTTTT	CASSQEAIRGTDNEKLFF
NA	TRBV28	TRBJ2-2	NA	TGTGCCAGCAGTTTATTCCGACGAGCCGGGGAGCTGTTTTTT	CASSLFRRAGELFF
TRBD1	TRBV11-2	TRBJ2-5	many	TGTGCCAGCAGCCCGGGACAGTACCAAGAGACCCAGTACTTC	CASSPGQYQETQYF
NA	TRBV7-2	TRBJ2-5	NA	TGTGCCAGCAGCTTGTCTGAACGGCCGATGCGTCAAGAGACCCAGTACTTC	CASSLSERPMRQETQYF
TRBD1	TRBV30	TRBJ2-5	NA	TGTGCCTGGGCCACAGGGGTTAGGGAGACCCAGTACTTC	CAWATGVRETQYF
NA	TRBV20-1	TRBJ2-5	NA	TGCAGTGCTAGGGAGACCCAGTACTTC	CSARETQYF
TRBD2	TRBV7-3	TRBJ2-1	NA	TGTGCCAGCAGCTTAAGCGGGGGGGCCGGAAATGAGCAGTTCTTC	CASSLSGGAGNEQFF
NA	TRBV27	TRBJ2-7	NA	TGTGCCAGCAGTCTCGCCTACGAGCAGTACTTC	CASSLAYEQYF
NA	TRBV5-4	TRBJ2-5	NA	TGTGCCAGCAGCTTTGGGACTGGAAACGAACCCCAAGAGACCCAGTACTTC	CASSFGTGNEPQETQYF
NA	TRBV5-4	TRBJ2-5	NA	TGTGCCAGCAGCTTAACCTACCAAGAGACCCAGTACTTC	CASSLTYQETQYF
NA	TRBV7-2	TRBJ2-7	NA	TGTGCCAGCAGCTTAAAGCTACTCTCTGTGGCATCCCAGCCCTACGAGCAGTACTTC	CASSLKLLSVASQPYEQYF
TRBD1	TRBV4-1	TRBJ2-7	NA	TGCGCCAGCAGAGATGTAGACAGGGGGGGTTACGAGCAGTACTTC	CASRDVDRGGYEQYF
NA	TRBV2	TRBJ1-1	NA	TGTGCCAGCGGCCTAGTAGGGAATGAAGCTTTCTTT	CASGLVGNEAFF
NA	TRBV9	TRBJ1-1	NA	TGTGCCAGCAGCGACGACAGGAGGGACACTGAAGCTTTCTTT	CASSDDRRDTEAFF
NA	TRBV7-8	TRBJ2-2	NA	TGTGCCAGCAGCGGTAACGGGCTCAACACCGGGGAGCTGTTTTTT	CASSGNGLNTGELFF
TRBD1	TRBV9	TRBJ2-7	NA	TGTGCCAGCGGAGAGGACAGGGGTTCCCACGAGCAGTACTTC	CASGEDRGSHEQYF
NA	TRBV7-8	TRBJ2-2	NA	TGTGCCAGCAGCCATAATCAGGGGTTTGACACCGGGGAGCTGTTTTTT	CASSHNQGFDTGELFF
TRBD1	TRBV27	TRBJ1-2	NA	TGTGCCAGCAGAGGACAGGGTAGGATCTATGGCTACACCTTC	CASRGQGRIYGYTF
NA	TRBV28	TRBJ1-5	NA	TGTGCCAGCAGTTTAGTTTCAGGGGCTCGCAATCAGCCCCAGCATTTT	CASSLVSGARNQPQHF
TRBD2	TRBV6-1	TRBJ2-7	NA	TGTGCCAGCAGTGAACCTAGCGGGACTAACTACGAGCAGTACTTC	CASSEPSGTNYEQYF
TRBD1	TRBV28	TRBJ2-3	NA	TGTGCCAGCACCGACAGGGGTATCACAGATACGCAGTATTTT	CASTDRGITDTQYF
TRBD1	TRBV6-5	TRBJ2-7	once	TGTGCCAGCAGTCCTGGACAGGGGGCCTACGAGCAGTACTTC	CASSPGQGAYEQYF
NA	TRBV4-1	TRBJ1-1	NA	TGCGCCAGCAGCCAAGATGAGGGGGGCACTGAAGCTTTCTTT	CASSQDEGGTEAFF
TRBD2	TRBV2	TRBJ2-1	NA	TGTGCCAGCAGTGTTATCGAGCGGGGGCGTAGTAAGTTCTTC	CASSVIERGRSKFF
NA	TRBV7-6	TRBJ2-3	NA	TGTGCCAGCAGCTTAACGACCTGGGGCGAAGAAGTGCTCACAGATACGCAGTATTTT	CASSLTTWGEEVLTDTQYF
NA	TRBV5-5	TRBJ2-7	NA	TGTGCCAGCAGCACGGGAGTGGGGTTAGGAGCGAACGAGCAGTACTTC	CASSTGVGLGANEQYF
TRBD1	TRBV27	TRBJ2-7	NA	TGTGCCAGTGGGACAGCCTACGAGCAGTACTTC	CASGTAYEQYF
TRBD2	TRBV6-4	TRBJ2-1	medium-sized	TGTGCCAGCAGTGGGACTAGCGGGGGCTACAATGAGCAGTTCTTC	CASSGTSGGYNEQFF
NA	TRBV27	TRBJ1-5	NA	TGTGCCAGCTGGGGGGGCTATAGCAATCAGCCCCAGCATTTT	CASWGGYSNQPQHF
NA	TRBV6-4	TRBJ1-1	NA	TGTGCCAGCAGAGCAACTCAGACAGGCTTCGGCACTGAAGCTTTCTTT	CASRATQTGFGTEAFF
TRBD1	TRBV28	TRBJ1-5	NA	TGTGCCAGCAGGGAACCCTCGGGACAGGGGTCTCAGCCCCAGCATTTT	CASREPSGQGSQPQHF
TRBD1	TRBV12-5	TRBJ1-2	NA	TGTGCTAGTGGTTTGGATCAGGACAGGGCGGACAACTATGGCTACACCTTC	CASGLDQDRADNYGYTF
TRBD2	TRBV4-2	TRBJ2-7	few	TGTGCCAGCAGCCAAGATCTTTTGGCTAGCGGGAACTACGAGCAGTACTTC	CASSQDLLASGNYEQYF
NA	TRBV5-1	TRBJ2-5	NA	TGCGCCAGCAGCTTGGAAGAGGTGGCCGGGGAGACCCAGTACTTC	CASSLEEVAGETQYF
TRBD1	TRBV9	TRBJ2-5	NA	TGTGCCAGCAGCCTTCAGACAGGGGACTTAGAGACCCAGTACTTC	CASSLQTGDLETQYF
NA	TRBV7-3	TRBJ2-7	NA	TGTGCCAGCAGCTTAAGGGACGGTCCCTACGAGCAGTACTTC	CASSLRDGPYEQYF
TRBD1	TRBV15	TRBJ2-6	NA	TGTGCCACCAGCAGAGGGACAGGGGGTACCTCTGGGGCCAACGTCCTGACTTTC	CATSRGTGGTSGANVLTF
TRBD1	TRBV14	TRBJ1-1	NA	TGTGCCAGCACCCCGTGGACAGGGGGCATGAACACTGAAGCTTTCTTT	CASTPWTGGMNTEAFF
TRBD1	TRBV2	TRBJ2-1	NA	TGTGCCAGCGGGGACAGGGGGCCCCCGGGAGGGCAGTTCTTC	CASGDRGPPGGQFF
NA	TRBV27	TRBJ1-5	few	TGTGCCAGCAGCCCGGGGACGGGGAGTCATCAGCCCCAGCATTTT	CASSPGTGSHQPQHF
TRBD2	TRBV6-4	TRBJ2-3	medium-sized	TGTGCCAGCAGTGACTCTAGCGGGGGCACAGATACGCAGTATTTT	CASSDSSGGTDTQYF
NA	TRBV28	TRBJ1-2	once	TGTGCCAGCAGGGTGCGCACAGGCGCTAACTATGGCTACACCTTC	CASRVRTGANYGYTF
NA	TRBV19	TRBJ1-2	NA	TGTGCCAGTAGTATCCAACAGGGTAGTGGCTACACCTTC	CASSIQQGSGYTF
TRBD1	TRBV9	TRBJ1-5	NA	TGTGCCAGCAGCCCCCGGGACAGCCATCAGCCCCAGCATTTT	CASSPRDSHQPQHF
TRBD1	TRBV6-1	TRBJ2-5	NA	TGTGCCAGCAGTGAGGGACAGGGCCAAGAGACCCAGTACTTC	CASSEGQGQETQYF
NA	TRBV15	TRBJ1-5	NA	TGTGCCACCAGCAGAGATGAATATCAGCTCCAGCATTTT	CATSRDEYQLQHF
NA	TRBV18	TRBJ1-1	NA	TGTGCCAGCTCACCAGGACATTCTTCCATCACTGAAGCTTTCTTT	CASSPGHSSITEAFF
NA	TRBV6-1	TRBJ2-1	NA	TGTGCCAGCAGTTGGATGGGATTGGAGCAGTTCTTC	CASSWMGLEQFF
NA	TRBV20-1	TRBJ2-5	once	TGCAGTGCTAGTCACGAGACCCAGTACTTC	CSASHETQYF
NA	TRBV7-9	TRBJ1-3	once	TGTGCCAGCAGCTTAGTCGGGTTGACATCTGGAAACACCATATATTTT	CASSLVGLTSGNTIYF
TRBD1	TRBV7-3	TRBJ2-1	NA	TGTGCCAGCAGCATAGCCGGGACAGGGATCTACAATGAGCAGTTCTTC	CASSIAGTGIYNEQFF